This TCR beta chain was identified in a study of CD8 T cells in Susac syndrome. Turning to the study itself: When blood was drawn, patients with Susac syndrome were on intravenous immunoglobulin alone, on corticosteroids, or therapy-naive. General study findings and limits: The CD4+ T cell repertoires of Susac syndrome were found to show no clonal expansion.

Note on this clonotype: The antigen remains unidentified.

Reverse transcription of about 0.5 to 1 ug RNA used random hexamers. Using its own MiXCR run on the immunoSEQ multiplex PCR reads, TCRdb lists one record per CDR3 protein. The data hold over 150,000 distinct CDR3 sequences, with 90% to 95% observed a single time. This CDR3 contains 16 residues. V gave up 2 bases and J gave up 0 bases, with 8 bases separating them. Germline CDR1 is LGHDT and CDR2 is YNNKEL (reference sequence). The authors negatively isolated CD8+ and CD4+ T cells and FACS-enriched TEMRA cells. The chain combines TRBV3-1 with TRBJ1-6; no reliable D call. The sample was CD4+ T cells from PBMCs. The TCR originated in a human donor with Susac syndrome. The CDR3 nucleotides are TGTGCCAGCAGCCAATTTAGGGCCTCCTATAATTCACCCCTCCACTTT. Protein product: CASSQFRASYNSPLHF.